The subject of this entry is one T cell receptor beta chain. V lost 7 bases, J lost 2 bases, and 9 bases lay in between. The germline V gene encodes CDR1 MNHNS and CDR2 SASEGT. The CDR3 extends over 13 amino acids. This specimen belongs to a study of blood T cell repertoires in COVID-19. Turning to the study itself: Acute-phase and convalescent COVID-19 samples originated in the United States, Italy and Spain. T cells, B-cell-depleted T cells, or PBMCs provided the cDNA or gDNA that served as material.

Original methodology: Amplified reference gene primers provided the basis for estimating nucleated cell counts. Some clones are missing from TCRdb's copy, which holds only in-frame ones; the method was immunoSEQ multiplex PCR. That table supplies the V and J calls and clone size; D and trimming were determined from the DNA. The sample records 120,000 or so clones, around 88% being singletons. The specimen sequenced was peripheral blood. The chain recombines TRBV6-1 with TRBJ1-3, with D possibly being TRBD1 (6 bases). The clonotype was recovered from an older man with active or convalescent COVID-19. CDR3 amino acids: CASKTGTGNTIYF. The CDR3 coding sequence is TGTGCCAGCAAAACAGGGACTGGAAACACCATATATTTT.